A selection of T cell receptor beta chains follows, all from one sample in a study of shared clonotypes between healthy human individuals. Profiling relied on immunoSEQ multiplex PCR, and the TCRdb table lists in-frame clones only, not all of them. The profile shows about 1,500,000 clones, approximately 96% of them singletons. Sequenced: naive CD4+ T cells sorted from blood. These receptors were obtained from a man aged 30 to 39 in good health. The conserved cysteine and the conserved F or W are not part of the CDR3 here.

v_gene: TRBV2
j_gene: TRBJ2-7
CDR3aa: ASSRDYSYEQY

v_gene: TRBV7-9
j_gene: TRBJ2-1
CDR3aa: ASSLGTRVTPEQF

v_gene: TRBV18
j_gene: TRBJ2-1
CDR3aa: ASSAIFKAAYNEQF

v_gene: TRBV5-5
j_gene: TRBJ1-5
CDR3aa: ASSSGRRGLEPQH

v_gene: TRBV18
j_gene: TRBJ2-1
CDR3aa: ASSLRQGGYNEQF

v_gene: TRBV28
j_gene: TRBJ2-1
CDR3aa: ASRTSASHSYNEQF

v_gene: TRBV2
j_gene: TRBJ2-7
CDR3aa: ASRDRGLQY

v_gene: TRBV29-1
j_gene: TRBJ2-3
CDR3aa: SVKWTGLVTDTQY

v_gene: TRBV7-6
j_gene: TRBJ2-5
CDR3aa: ASSPGKGWPTLQETQY

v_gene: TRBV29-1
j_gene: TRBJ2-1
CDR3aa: SELRTDKQF

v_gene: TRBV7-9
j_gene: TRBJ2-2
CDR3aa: ASSSTSRRGSKTGELF

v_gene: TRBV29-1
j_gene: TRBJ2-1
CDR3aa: SADTSGSRSEQF

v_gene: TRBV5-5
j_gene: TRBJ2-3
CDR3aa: ASSLAWGARTDTQY

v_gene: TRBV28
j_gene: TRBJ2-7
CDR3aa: ASSFSRASYEQY

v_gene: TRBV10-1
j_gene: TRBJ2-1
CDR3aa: ASSDTSGSYDEQF

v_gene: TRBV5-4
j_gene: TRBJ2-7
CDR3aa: ASSLSSGSALGEQY

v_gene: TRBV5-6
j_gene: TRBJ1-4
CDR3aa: ASSYRPGRGDEKLF

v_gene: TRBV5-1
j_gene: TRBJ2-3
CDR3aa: ASSWLTSGNTDTQY

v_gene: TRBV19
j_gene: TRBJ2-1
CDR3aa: ASSKDRGLYNEQF

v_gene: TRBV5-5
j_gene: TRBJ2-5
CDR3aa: ASSLINLGEGETQY

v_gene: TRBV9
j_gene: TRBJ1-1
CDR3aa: ASSSQGLNTEAF

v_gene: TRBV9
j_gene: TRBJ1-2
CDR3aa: ASSARGYGYT

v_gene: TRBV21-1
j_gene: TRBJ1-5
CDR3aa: ASSKGATGASGNQPQH

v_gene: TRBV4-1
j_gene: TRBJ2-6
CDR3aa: ASSPPGQVSLAANVLT

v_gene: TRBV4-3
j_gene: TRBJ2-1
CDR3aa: ASSQGTGNEQF

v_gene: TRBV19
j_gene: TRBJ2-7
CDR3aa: ASSLQPLGGLLGYEQY

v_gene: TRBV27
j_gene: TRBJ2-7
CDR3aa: ASSLKRGSSYEQY

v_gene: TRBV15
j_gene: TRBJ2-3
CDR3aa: ATSSTGTDTQY

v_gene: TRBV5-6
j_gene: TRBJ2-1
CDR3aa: ASSSSLTSGINNEQF

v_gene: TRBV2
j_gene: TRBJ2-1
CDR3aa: ASKLNPPREDEQF

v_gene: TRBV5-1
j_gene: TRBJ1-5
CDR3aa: ASSLDGGFFFGSNQPQH

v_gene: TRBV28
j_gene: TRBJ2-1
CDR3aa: ASTPGTDYNEQF

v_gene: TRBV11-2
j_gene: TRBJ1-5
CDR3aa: AREDRGHDQPQH

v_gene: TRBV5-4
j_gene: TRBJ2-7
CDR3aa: ASSLLDRNSYEQY

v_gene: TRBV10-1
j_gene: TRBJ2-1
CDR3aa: ASSRTSGRGLNEQF

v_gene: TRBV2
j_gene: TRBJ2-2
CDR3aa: ASSVKGVGGELF

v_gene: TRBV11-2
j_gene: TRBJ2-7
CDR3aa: ASSLDPSGTTYEQY

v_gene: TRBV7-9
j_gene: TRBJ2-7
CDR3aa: ASSFVAGPSYEQY

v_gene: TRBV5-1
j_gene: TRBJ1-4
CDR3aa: ASSIGTEGEKLF

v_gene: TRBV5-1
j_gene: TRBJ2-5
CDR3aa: ASSLGQGAGEETQY

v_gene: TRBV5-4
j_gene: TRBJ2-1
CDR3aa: ASSAGQGSYNEQF